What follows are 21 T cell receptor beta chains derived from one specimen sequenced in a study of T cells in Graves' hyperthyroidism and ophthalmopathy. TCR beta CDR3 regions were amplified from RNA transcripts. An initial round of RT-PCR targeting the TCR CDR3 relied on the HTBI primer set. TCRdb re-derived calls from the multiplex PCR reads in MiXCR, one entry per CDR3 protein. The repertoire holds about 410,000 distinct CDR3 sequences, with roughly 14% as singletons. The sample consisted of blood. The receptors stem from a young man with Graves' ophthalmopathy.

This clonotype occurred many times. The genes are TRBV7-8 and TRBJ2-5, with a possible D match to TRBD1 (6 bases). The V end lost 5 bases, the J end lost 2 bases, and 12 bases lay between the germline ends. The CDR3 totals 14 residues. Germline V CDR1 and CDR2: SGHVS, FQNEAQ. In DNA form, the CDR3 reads TGTGCCAGCAGCACCCGGACAGATCAAGAGACCCAGTACTTC. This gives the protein CASSTRTDQETQYF. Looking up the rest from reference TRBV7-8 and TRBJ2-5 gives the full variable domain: GAGVSQSPRYKVAKRGQDVALRCDPISGHVSLFWYQQALGQGPEFLTYFQNEAQLDKSGLPSDRFFAERPEGSVSTLKIQRTQQEDSAVYLCASSTRTDQETQYFGPGTRLLVL.

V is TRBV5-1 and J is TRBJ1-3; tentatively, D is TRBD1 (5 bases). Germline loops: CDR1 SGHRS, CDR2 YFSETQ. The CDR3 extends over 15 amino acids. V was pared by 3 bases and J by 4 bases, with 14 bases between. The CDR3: CASSYDSRVGNTIYF. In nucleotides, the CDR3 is TGCGCCAGCAGCTACGACTCCAGGGTAGGAAACACCATATATTTT.

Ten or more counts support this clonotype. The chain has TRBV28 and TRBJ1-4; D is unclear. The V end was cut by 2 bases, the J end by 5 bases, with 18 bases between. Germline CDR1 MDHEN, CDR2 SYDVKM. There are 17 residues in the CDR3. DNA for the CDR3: TGTGCCAGCAGTTTAGTGGAACGGAGTGAGGGAAATGAAAAACTGTTTTTT. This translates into CASSLVERSEGNEKLFF.

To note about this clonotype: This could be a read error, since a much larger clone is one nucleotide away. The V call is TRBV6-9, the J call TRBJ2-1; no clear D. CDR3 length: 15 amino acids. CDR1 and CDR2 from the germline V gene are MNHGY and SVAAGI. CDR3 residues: CASGYRALSYNEQFF. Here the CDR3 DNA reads TGTGCCAGCGGTTACCGGGCTCTCTCCTACAATGAGCAGTTCTTC.

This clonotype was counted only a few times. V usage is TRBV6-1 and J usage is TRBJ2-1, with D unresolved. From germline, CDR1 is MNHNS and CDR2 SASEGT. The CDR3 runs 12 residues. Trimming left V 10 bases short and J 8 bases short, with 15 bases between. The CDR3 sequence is CATPGSLYEQFF. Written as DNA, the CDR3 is TGTGCCACCCCTGGTTCGTTGTATGAGCAGTTCTTC.

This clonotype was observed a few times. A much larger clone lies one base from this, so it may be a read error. The CDR3 sequence: CASRRDSYQPRHF. The DNA of the CDR3 is TGTGCCAGCAGACGGGACAGCTATCAGCCCCGGCATTTT. This chain joins TRBV6-5 and TRBJ1-5; the match to TRBD1 covers 7 bases. This CDR3 region has 13 residues. Per the germline V gene, CDR1 is MNHEY and CDR2 is SVGAGI.

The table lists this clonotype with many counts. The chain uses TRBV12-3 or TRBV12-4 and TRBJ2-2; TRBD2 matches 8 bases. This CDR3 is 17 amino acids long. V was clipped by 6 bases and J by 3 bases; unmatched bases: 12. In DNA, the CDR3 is TGTGCCAGCAGGGGGGGGAGCGGGAGCGTTTACACCGGGGAGCTGTTTTTT. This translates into CASRGGSGSVYTGELFF.

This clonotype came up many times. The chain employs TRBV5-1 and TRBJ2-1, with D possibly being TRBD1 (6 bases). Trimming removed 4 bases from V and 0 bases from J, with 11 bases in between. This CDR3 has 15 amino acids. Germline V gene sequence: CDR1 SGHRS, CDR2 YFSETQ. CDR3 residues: CASSGDRSSYNEQFF. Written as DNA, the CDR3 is TGCGCCAGCAGCGGAGACAGGAGCTCCTACAATGAGCAGTTCTTC. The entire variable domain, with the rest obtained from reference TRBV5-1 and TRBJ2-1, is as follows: KAGVTQTPRYLIKTRGQQVTLSCSPISGHRSVSWYQQTPGQGLQFLFEYFSETQRNKGNFPGRFSGRQFSNSRSEMNVSTLELGDSALYLCASSGDRSSYNEQFFGPGTRLTVL.

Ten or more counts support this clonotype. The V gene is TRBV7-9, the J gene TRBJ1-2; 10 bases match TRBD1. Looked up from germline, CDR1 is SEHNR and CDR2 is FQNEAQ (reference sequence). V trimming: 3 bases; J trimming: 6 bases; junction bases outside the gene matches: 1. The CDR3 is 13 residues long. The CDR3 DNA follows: TGTGCCAGCAGCTTCGGGACAGGGGATGGCTACACCTTC. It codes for CASSFGTGDGYTF.

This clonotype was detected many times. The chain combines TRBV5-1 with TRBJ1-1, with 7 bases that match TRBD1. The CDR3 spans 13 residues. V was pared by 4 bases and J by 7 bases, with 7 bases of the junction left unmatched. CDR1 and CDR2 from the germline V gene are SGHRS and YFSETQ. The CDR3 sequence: CASSPTGSVEAFF. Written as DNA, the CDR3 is TGCGCCAGCAGCCCGACAGGGAGTGTTGAAGCTTTCTTT.

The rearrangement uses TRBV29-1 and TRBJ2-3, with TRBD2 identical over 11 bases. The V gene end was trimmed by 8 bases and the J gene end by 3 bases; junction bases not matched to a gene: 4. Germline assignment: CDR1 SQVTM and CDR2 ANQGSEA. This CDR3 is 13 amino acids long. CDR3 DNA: TGCAGCCCAAGGACTAGCGGGACAGATACGCAGTATTTT. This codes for CSPRTSGTDTQYF.

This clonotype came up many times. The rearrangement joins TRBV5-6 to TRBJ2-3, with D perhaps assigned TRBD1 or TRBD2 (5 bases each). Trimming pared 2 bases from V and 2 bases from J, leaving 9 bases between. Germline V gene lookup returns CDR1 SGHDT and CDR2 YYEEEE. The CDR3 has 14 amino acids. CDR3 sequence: CASSFVGTTDTQYF. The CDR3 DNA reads TGTGCCAGCAGCTTCGTAGGGACCACAGATACGCAGTATTTT.

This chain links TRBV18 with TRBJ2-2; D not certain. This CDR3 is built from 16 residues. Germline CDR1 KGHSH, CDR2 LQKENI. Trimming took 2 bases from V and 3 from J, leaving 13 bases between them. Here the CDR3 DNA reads TGTGCCAGCTCACCAAAGGGCTCTACGGACACCGGGGAGCTGTTTTTT. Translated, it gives CASSPKGSTDTGELFF.

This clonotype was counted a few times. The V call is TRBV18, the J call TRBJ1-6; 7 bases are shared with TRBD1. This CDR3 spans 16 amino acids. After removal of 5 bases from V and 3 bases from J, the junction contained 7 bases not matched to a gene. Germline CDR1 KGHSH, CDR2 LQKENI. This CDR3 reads CASSGDRAVYNSPLHF. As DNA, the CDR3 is TGTGCCAGCTCAGGGGACAGAGCTGTCTATAATTCACCCCTCCACTTT.

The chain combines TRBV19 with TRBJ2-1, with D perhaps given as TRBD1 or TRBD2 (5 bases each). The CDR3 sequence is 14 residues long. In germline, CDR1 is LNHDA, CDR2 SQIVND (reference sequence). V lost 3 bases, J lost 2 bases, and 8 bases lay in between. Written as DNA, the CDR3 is TGTGCCAGTAGTATGCAGGGAGCCTACAATGAGCAGTTCTTC. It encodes CASSMQGAYNEQFF.

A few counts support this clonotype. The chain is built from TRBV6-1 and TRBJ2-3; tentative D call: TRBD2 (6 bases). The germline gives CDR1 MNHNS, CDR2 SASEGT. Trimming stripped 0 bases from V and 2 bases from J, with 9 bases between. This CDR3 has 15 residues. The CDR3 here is CASSEAADYTDTQYF. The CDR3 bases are TGTGCCAGCAGTGAAGCTGCGGACTACACAGATACGCAGTATTTT.

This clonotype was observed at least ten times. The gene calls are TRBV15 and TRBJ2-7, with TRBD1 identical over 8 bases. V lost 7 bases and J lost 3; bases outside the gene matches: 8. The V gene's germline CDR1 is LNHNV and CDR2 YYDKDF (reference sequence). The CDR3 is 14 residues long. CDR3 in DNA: TGTGCCACCAAGCCGGGACAGGAAAACTACGAGCAGTACTTC. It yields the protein CATKPGQENYEQYF.

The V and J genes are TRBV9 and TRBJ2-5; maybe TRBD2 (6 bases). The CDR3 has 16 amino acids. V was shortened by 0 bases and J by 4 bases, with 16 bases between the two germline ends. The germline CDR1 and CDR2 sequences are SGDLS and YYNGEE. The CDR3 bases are TGTGCCAGCAGCGTAGGTGGCGGGGCCGTTGGAGAGACCCAGTACTTC. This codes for CASSVGGGAVGETQYF.

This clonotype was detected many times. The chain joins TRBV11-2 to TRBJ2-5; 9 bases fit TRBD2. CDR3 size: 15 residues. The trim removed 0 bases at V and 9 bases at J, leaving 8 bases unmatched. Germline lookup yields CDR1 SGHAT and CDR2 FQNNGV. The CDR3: CASSLEASGTLSQYF. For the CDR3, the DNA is TGTGCCAGCAGCTTAGAGGCTAGCGGGACATTATCCCAGTACTTC.

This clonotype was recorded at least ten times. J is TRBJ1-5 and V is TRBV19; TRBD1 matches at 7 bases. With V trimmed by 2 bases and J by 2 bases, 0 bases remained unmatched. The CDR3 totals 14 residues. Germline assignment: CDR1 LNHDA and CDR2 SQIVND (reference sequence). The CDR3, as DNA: TGTGCCAGTAGTATAACAGGGGGCAATCAGCCCCAGCATTTT. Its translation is CASSITGGNQPQHF.

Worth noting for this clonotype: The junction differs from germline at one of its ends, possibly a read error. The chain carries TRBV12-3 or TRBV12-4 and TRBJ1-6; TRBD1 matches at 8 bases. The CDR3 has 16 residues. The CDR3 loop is CAGSQDRVSYNSPLHF. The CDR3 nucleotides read TGTGCCGGCAGCCAGGACAGGGTGTCCTATAATTCACCCCTCCACTTC.